These 19 T cell receptor beta chains came from one sample sequenced in a study of CD8+ T cells in alopecia areata. Extracted RNA was reverse transcribed into cDNA, the sequencing template. Clones were read by immunoSEQ multiplex PCR, and TCRdb kept only the in-frame ones, dropping some. The data hold 70,000 to 95,000 clones, with 51% observed a single time. Sequencing was performed on NKG2D-high CD8+ T cells sorted from blood. These receptors were obtained from a human donor with alopecia areata.

The genes are TRBV6-6 and TRBJ2-5; 7 bases agree with TRBD1. The trim removed 6 bases at V and 0 bases at J, leaving 4 bases unmatched. Germline loops: CDR1 MNHNY, CDR2 SVGAGI (reference sequence). The CDR3 is 14 residues long. The CDR3 DNA reads as TGTGCCAGCAGAGCCAGGGGGTACCAAGAGACCCAGTACTTC. It codes for CASRARGYQETQYF.

This chain joins TRBV30 and TRBJ2-1, with D possibly TRBD2 on 5 matching bases. This CDR3 has 13 amino acids. V was clipped by 3 bases and J by 2 bases, with 8 bases between them. Germline values: CDR1 GTSNPN, CDR2 SVGIG (reference sequence). The CDR3 DNA is TGTGCCTGGAGGACTAATACCTACAATGAGCAGTTCTTC. It is translated as CAWRTNTYNEQFF.

With regard to this clone: Additional DNA sequences in this sample encode the identical CDR3. The CDR3 loop is CASSPGYEQYF. DNA of the CDR3: TGTGCCAGCAGCCCGGGGTACGAGCAGTACTTC. The V call is TRBV14, the J call TRBJ2-7; D possibly corresponds to TRBD2 (5 bases). CDR1 is SGHDN and CDR2 is FVKESK in the germline V gene. CDR3 length: 11 amino acids. Trimming pared 4 bases from V and 4 bases from J, leaving 5 bases between. The entire variable domain, with the rest obtained from reference TRBV14 and TRBJ2-7, is as follows: EAGVTQFPSHSVIEKGQTVTLRCDPISGHDNLYWYRRVMGKEIKFLLHFVKESKQDESGMPNNRFLAERTGGTYSTLKVQPAELEDSGVYFCASSPGYEQYFGPGTRLTVT.

The V call is TRBV5-1, the J call TRBJ1-1; D is undetermined. Trimming pared 0 bases from V and 0 bases from J, leaving 6 bases between. CDR3 length equals 14 residues. CDR1 is SGHRS, CDR2 YFSETQ, per germline. The chain's CDR3 is CASSLAEMNTEAFF. The CDR3 DNA is TGCGCCAGCAGCTTGGCCGAGATGAACACTGAAGCTTTCTTT.

The chain links TRBV29-1 to TRBJ2-3; 9 nucleotides align to TRBD1. CDR1 is SQVTM, CDR2 ANQGSEA, per germline. This CDR3 region has 16 residues. Germline trimming cut 3 bases from V and 5 bases from J; bases unmatched to any gene: 12. The CDR3, as DNA: TGCAGCGTTGAGGCCGGCGGGACAGGGAATTTAGATACGCAGTATTTT. Its translation is CSVEAGGTGNLDTQYF.

The chain has TRBV2 and TRBJ2-1; 8 bases align to TRBD2. Germline V gene sequence: CDR1 SNHLY, CDR2 FYNNEI. Unmatched junction bases numbered 6, after V lost 4 bases and J lost 4 bases. The CDR3 covers 15 residues. The CDR3 DNA sequence: TGTGCCAGCAGTGTCGGGCGGGGGGCTTACAATGAGCAGTTCTTC. This gives the protein CASSVGRGAYNEQFF.

V and J are TRBV9 and TRBJ2-7, with D possibly TRBD1 on 6 matching bases. CDR3 length equals 15 residues. CDR1 is SGDLS and CDR2 is YYNGEE in the germline V gene. V lost 4 bases to trimming and J lost 4 bases, with 18 bases between them. The CDR3 reads CASSLTSGQTYEQYF. The CDR3 region has the DNA TGTGCCAGCAGCCTAACCTCCGGACAGACTTACGAGCAGTACTTC.

The J gene is TRBJ2-7, the V gene TRBV7-9, with D perhaps matching TRBD1 (6 bases). CDR1 is SEHNR, CDR2 FQNEAQ, per germline (reference sequence). Deletions cut 5 bases from V and 2 bases from J, with 10 bases between. CDR3 size: 13 residues. CDR3 in amino acids: CASSPDRTYEQYF. In DNA form, the CDR3 reads TGTGCCAGCAGCCCGGACAGAACCTACGAGCAGTACTTC.

The chain employs TRBV30 and TRBJ2-2, with 7 bases fitting TRBD1. Germline loops: CDR1 GTSNPN, CDR2 SVGIG (reference sequence). Trimming cost V 4 bases and J 1 base; bases outside gene matches: 3. The CDR3 spans 14 residues. CDR3 in amino acids: CAWTWDRNTGELFF. In nucleotides, the CDR3 is TGTGCCTGGACCTGGGACAGGAACACCGGGGAGCTGTTTTTT.

This clone was counted only a few times. J is TRBJ2-3 and V is TRBV7-8, with no clear D. The CDR3 is made up of 14 amino acids. V dropped 5 bases and J dropped 0 bases, with 9 bases sitting between them. Germline V CDR1 and CDR2: SGHVS, FQNEAQ. The CDR3 bases are TGTGCCAGCAGCCGGATCCCTAGCACAGATACGCAGTATTTT. Residues: CASSRIPSTDTQYF.

The J gene is TRBJ2-4, the V gene TRBV5-6; D might be TRBD1 (6 bases). The V end lost 3 bases, the J end lost 0 bases, and 16 bases lay between the germline ends. Per the germline V gene, CDR1 is SGHDT and CDR2 is YYEEEE. The CDR3 contains 17 residues. The CDR3 DNA reads TGTGCCAGCAGCTCTCAACCGGGACAAAGAGCCAAAAACATTCAGTACTTC. Amino acids: CASSSQPGQRAKNIQYF.

Only a few counts were recorded for this clone. The CDR3 bases are TGCGCATTGACCTTGTGCGGGAGCATCCACGAGCAGTACTTC. It yields the protein CALTLCGSIHEQYF. V and J are TRBV10-1 and TRBJ2-7; TRBD2 matches at 7 bases. Germline CDR1 and CDR2: WNHNN and SYGVQD (reference sequence). This CDR3 region has 14 residues.

The rearrangement links TRBV7-2 to TRBJ2-1, with D uncertain. Germline lookup yields CDR1 SGHTA and CDR2 FQGNSA. The CDR3 extends over 11 amino acids. The V gene lost 5 bases and the J gene lost 8 bases, with 7 bases spanning the gap. The CDR3 loop reads CASSLEYEQFF. The CDR3 DNA reads TGTGCCAGCAGCCTAGAGTATGAGCAGTTCTTC. The full variable domain, its missing parts supplied by reference TRBV7-2 and TRBJ2-1, is GAGVSQSPSNKVTEKGKDVELRCDPISGHTALYWYRQSLGQGLEFLIYFQGNSAPDKSGLPSDRFSAERTGGSVSTLTIQRTQQEDSAVYLCASSLEYEQFFGPGTRLTVL.

This clone was seen more than once but under ten times. The V and J genes are TRBV7-9 and TRBJ1-1, with D possibly TRBD1 on 5 matching bases. Looked up from germline, CDR1 is SEHNR and CDR2 is FQNEAQ (reference sequence). V was clipped by 0 bases and J by 2 bases, with 13 bases between them. This CDR3 is 16 amino acids long. The CDR3 here is CASSLAQGRPNTEAFF. The CDR3 DNA reads as TGTGCCAGCAGCTTAGCCCAGGGACGGCCAAACACTGAAGCTTTCTTT. The whole variable domain, remainder taken from reference TRBV7-9 and TRBJ1-1, is DTGVSQNPRHKITKRGQNVTFRCDPISEHNRLYWYRQTLGQGPEFLTYFQNEAQLEKSRLLSDRFSAERPKGSFSTLEIQRTEQGDSAMYLCASSLAQGRPNTEAFFGQGTRLTVV.

The V gene is TRBV28, the J gene TRBJ2-4, with a tentative D call TRBD1 (5 bases). CDR1 and CDR2 (germline): MDHEN, SYDVKM. The CDR3 has 16 amino acids. Trimming pared 5 bases from V and 6 bases from J, leaving 20 bases between. Written as DNA, the CDR3 is TGTGCCAGCAGTCCTTATTACAGGCCCTCCAGAAACATTCAGTACTTC. Amino acids: CASSPYYRPSRNIQYF.

The chain uses TRBV4-3 and TRBJ2-1, with TRBD2 matching over 7 bases. This CDR3 is built from 13 residues. Trimming cost V 4 bases and J 7 bases; bases outside gene matches: 4. Germline assignment: CDR1 LGHNA and CDR2 YSLEER. For the CDR3, the DNA is TGCGCCAGCAGCCCGGGACTACTGAATGAGCAGTTCTTC. Translation: CASSPGLLNEQFF.

This clone was found a few times. V and J are TRBV6-6 and TRBJ2-7; D might be TRBD2 (5 bases). The V end lost 3 bases, the J end lost 3 bases, and 9 bases lay between the germline ends. Germline CDR1 and CDR2: MNHNY and SVGAGI (reference sequence). This CDR3 is built from 13 residues. The CDR3 sequence: CASSYGRNYEQYF. The CDR3 coding sequence is TGTGCCAGCAGTTATGGGAGAAACTACGAGCAGTACTTC.

The chain has TRBV6-5 and TRBJ2-7, with 7 bases matching TRBD1. Germline loops: CDR1 MNHEY, CDR2 SVGAGI. The CDR3 covers 15 residues. V gave up 6 bases and J gave up 0 bases; unmatched junction bases: 8. In nucleotides, the CDR3 is TGTGCCAGCAGCCCTTTACAGGGGAGCTCCTACGAGCAGTACTTC. This gives the protein CASSPLQGSSYEQYF.

This clone came up a few times. This chain links TRBV4-2 with TRBJ2-1; 8 bases are a match to TRBD2. The V segment lost 1 base and the J segment 2 bases; nucleotides outside the gene matches: 16. The CDR3 contains 20 residues. CDR1 LGHNA and CDR2 YNFKEQ come from the germline V gene. The CDR3 is CASSQAGTRSQGKPYNEQFF. The CDR3, as DNA: TGTGCCAGCAGCCAAGCCGGGACTAGATCCCAAGGCAAGCCCTACAATGAGCAGTTCTTC.